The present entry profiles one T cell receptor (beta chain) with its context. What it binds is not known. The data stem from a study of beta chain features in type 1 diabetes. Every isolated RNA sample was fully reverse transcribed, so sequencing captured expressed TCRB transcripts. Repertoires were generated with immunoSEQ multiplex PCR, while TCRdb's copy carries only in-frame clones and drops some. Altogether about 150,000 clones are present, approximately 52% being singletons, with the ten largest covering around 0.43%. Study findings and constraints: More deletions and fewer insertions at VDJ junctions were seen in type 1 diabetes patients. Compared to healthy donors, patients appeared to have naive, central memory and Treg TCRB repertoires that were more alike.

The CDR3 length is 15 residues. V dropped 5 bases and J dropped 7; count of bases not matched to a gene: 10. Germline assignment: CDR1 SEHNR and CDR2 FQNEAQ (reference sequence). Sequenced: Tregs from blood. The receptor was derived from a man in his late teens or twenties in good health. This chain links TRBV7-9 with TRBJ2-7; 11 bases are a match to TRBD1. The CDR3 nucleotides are TGTGCCAGCAGCCGCGGACAGGGGGCATTGGGAGAGCAGTACTTC. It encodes CASSRGQGALGEQYF. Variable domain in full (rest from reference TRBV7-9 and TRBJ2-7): DTGVSQNPRHKITKRGQNVTFRCDPISEHNRLYWYRQTLGQGPEFLTYFQNEAQLEKSRLLSDRFSAERPKGSFSTLEIQRTEQGDSAMYLCASSRGQGALGEQYFGPGTRLTVT.